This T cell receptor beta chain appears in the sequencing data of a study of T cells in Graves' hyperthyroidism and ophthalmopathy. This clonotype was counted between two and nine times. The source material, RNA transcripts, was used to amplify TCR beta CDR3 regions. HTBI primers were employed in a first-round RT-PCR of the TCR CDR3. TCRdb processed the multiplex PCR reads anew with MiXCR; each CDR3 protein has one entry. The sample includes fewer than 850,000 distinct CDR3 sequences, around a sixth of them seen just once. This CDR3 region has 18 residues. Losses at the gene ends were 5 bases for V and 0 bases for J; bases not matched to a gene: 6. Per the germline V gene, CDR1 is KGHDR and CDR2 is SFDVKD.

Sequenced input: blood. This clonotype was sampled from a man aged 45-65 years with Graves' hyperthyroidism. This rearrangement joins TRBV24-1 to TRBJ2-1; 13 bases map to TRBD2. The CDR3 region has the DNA TGTGCCACCAGTGGCTGGGGACTAGCGGGGCACTCCTACAATGAGCAGTTCTTC. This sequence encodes CATSGWGLAGHSYNEQFF.